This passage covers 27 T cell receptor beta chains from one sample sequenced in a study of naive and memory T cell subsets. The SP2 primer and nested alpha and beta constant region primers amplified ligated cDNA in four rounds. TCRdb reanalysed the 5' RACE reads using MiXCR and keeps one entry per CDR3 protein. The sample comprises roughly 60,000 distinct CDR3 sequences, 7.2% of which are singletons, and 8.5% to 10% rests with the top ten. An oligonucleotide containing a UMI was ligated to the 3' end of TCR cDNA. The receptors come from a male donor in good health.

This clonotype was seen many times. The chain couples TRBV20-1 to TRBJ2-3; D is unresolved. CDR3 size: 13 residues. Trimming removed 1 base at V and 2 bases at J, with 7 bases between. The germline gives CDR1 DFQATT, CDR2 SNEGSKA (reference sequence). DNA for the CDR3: TGCAGTGCTAGAGGGCGACTCACAGATACGCAGTATTTT. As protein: CSARGRLTDTQYF.

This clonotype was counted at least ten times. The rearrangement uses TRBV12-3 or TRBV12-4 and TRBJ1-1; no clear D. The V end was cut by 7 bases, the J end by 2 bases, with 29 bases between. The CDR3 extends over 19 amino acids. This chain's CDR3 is CASTQSHTVRSQINTEAFF. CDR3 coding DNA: TGTGCCAGCACCCAATCCCACACGGTGCGGTCTCAGATAAACACTGAAGCTTTCTTT.

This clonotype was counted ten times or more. CDR3 nucleotides: TGTGCCAGCAGCCTCTTGACAGGGGGCAACGAGCAGTACTTC. It specifies CASSLLTGGNEQYF. The chain has TRBV6-5 and TRBJ2-7; 10 nucleotides match TRBD1. V lost 6 bases, J lost 5 bases, and 7 bases stayed unmatched. This CDR3 has 14 amino acids. CDR1 is MNHEY, CDR2 SVGAGI, per germline.

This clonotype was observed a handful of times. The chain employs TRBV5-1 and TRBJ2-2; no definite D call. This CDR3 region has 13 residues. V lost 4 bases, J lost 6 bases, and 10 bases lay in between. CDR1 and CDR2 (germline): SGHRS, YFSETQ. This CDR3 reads CASSPPSPGELFF. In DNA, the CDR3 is TGCGCCAGCAGCCCTCCAAGCCCCGGGGAGCTGTTTTTT.

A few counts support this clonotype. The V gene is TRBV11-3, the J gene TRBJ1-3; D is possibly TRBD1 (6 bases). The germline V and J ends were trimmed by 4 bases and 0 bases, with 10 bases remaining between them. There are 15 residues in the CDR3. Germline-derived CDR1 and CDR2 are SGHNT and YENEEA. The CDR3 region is CASSSGQSSGNTIYF. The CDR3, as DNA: TGTGCCAGCAGCTCCGGACAGAGCTCTGGAAACACCATATATTTT.

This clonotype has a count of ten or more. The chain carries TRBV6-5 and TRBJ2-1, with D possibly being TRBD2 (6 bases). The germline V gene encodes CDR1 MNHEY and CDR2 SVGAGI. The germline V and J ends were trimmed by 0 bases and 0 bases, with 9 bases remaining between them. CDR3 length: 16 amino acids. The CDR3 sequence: CASSYSIGSSYNEQFF. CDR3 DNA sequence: TGTGCCAGCAGTTACTCGATCGGGAGCTCCTACAATGAGCAGTTCTTC.

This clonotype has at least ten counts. This CDR3 is CASSQDRGPVTQYF. CDR3 in DNA: TGTGCCAGCAGCCAAGATCGGGGGCCCGTGACCCAGTACTTC. This chain uses TRBV4-2 with TRBJ2-5; D possibly uses TRBD1 or TRBD2 (6 bases each). There are 14 residues in the CDR3. CDR1 and CDR2 (germline): LGHNA, YNFKEQ. V was shortened by 0 bases and J by 7 bases, with 12 bases between the two germline ends.

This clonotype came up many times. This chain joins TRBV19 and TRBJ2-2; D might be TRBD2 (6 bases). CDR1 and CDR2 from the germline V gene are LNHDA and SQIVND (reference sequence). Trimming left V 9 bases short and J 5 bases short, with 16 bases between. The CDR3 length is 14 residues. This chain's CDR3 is CASGTPSGTGELFF. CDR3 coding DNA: TGTGCCAGCGGGACCCCAAGCGGGACCGGGGAGCTGTTTTTT.

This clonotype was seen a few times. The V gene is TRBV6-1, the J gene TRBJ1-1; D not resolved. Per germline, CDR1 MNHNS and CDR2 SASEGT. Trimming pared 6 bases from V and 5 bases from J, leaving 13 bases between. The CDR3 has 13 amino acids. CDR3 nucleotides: TGTGCCAGCAGGAGTCAGGCTGGAACTGAAGCTTTCTTT. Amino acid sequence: CASRSQAGTEAFF.

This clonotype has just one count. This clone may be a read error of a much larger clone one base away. The CDR3 is CASSVWTGNSNTAAFF. The CDR3 bases are TGCGCCAGCAGCGTATGGACAGGGAATTCGAACACTGCAGCTTTCTTT. V usage is TRBV5-1 and J usage is TRBJ1-1, with 8 bases lining up with TRBD1. Germline-derived CDR1 and CDR2 are SGHRS and YFSETQ. The CDR3 sequence is 16 residues long.

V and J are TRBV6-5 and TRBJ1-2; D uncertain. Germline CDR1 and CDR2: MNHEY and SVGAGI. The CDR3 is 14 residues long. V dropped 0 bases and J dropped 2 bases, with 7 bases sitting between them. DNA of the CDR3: TGTGCCAGCAGTTACTCCGGGAGGAACTATGGCTACACCTTC. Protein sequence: CASSYSGRNYGYTF.

DNA of the CDR3: TGCAGCGCTTGGGACAGCAACACCGGGGAGCTGTTTTTT. It is translated as CSAWDSNTGELFF. The chain uses TRBV29-1 and TRBJ2-2; 7 bases fit TRBD1. Germline values: CDR1 SQVTM, CDR2 ANQGSEA. The CDR3 runs 13 residues. V gave up 7 bases and J gave up 2 bases; unmatched junction bases: 4.

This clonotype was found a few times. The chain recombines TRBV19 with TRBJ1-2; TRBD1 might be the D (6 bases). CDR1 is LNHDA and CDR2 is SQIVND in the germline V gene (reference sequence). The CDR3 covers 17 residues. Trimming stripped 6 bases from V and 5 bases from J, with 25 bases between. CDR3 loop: CASRPGRQEPRIYGYTF. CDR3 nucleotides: TGTGCCAGTAGACCCGGTCGACAGGAACCCCGGATATATGGCTACACCTTC. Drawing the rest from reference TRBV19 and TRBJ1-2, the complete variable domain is DGGITQSPKYLFRKEGQNVTLSCEQNLNHDAMYWYRQDPGQGLRLIYYSQIVNDFQKGDIAEGYSVSREKKESFPLTVTSAQKNPTAFYLCASRPGRQEPRIYGYTFGSGTRLTVV.

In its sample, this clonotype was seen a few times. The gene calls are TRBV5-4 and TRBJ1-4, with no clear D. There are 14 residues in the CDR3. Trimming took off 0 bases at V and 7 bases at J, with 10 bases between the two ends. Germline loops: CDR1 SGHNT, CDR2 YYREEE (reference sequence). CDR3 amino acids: CASSLDGYGEKLFF. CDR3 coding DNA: TGTGCCAGCAGCTTGGATGGATATGGTGAAAAACTGTTTTTT. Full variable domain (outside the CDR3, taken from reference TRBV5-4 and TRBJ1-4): ETGVTQSPTHLIKTRGQQVTLRCSSQSGHNTVSWYQQALGQGPQFIFQYYREEENGRGNFPPRFSGLQFPNYSSELNVNALELDDSALYLCASSLDGYGEKLFFGSGTQLSVL.

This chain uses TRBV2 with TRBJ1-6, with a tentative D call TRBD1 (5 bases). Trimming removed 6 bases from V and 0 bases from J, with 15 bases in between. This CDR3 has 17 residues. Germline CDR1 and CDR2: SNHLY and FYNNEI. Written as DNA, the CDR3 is TGTGCCAGCAGCCGCGGGGGATCCGCCTCCTATAATTCACCCCTCCACTTT. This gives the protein CASSRGGSASYNSPLHF.

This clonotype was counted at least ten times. The CDR3 sequence is CASNLVGGNRDTQYF. In nucleotides, the CDR3 is TGTGCCAGCAACCTAGTGGGGGGGAATCGAGATACGCAGTATTTT. The rearrangement joins TRBV6-5 to TRBJ2-3; 7 bases fit TRBD2. The CDR3 is 15 amino acids. J gave up 5 bases and V 7 bases, and 12 bases lay outside the gene matches. Germline-derived CDR1 and CDR2 are MNHEY and SVGAGI.

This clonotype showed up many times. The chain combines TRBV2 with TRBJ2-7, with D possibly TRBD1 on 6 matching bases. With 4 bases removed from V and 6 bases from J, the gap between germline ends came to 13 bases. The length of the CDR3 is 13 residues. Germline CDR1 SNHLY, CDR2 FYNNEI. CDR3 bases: TGTGCCAGCAGTGGGACAGAGGAGACCGAGCAGTACTTC. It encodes CASSGTEETEQYF.

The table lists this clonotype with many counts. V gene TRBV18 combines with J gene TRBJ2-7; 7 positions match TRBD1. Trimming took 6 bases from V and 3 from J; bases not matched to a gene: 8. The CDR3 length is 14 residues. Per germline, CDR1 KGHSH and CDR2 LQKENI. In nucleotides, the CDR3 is TGTGCCAGCTCGCCCGCTAGGACAGGCTACGAGCAGTACTTC. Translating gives CASSPARTGYEQYF.

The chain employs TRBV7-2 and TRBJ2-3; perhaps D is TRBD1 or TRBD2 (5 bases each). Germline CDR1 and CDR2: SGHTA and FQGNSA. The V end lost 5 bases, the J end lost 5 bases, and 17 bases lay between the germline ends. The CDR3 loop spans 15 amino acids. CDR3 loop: CASSPLGQGEDTQYF. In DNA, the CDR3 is TGTGCCAGCAGCCCTCTTGGGCAGGGAGAAGATACGCAGTATTTT.

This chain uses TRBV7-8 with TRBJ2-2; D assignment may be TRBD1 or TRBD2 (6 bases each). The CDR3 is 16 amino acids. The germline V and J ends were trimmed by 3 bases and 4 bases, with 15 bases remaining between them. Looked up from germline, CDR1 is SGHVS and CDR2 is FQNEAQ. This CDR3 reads CASSLLGGQGTGELFF. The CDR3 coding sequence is TGTGCCAGCAGCTTGCTTGGGGGGCAGGGCACCGGGGAGCTGTTTTTT.

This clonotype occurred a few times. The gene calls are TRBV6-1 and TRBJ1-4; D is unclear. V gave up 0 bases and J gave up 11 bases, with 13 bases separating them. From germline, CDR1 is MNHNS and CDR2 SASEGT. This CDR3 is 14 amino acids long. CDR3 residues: CASSEATLLGKLFF. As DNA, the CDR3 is TGTGCCAGCAGTGAAGCAACCCTACTTGGGAAACTGTTTTTT.

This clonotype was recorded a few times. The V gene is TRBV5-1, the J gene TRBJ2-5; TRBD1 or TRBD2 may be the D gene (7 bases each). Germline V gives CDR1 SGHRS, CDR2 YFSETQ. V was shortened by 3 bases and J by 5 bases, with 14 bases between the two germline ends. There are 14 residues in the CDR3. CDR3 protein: CASSSGGAGETQYF. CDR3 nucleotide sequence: TGCGCCAGCAGCTCAGGGGGGGCCGGGGAGACCCAGTACTTC.

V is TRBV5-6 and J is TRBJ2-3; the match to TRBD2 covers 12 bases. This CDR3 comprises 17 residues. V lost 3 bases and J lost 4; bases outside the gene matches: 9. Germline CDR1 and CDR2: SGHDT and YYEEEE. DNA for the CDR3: TGTGCCAGCAGCTGGGGAAGGACTAGCGGGACGCCAGATACGCAGTATTTT. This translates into CASSWGRTSGTPDTQYF.

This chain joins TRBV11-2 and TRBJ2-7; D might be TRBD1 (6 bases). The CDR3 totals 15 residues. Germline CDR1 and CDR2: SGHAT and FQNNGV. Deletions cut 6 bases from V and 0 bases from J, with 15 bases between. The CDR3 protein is CASSTIGGSSYEQYF. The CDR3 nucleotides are TGTGCCAGCAGTACCATAGGGGGAAGCTCCTACGAGCAGTACTTC.

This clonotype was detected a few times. CDR3 amino acids: CASSLELLAGGETQYF. For the CDR3, the DNA is TGTGCCAGCAGCTTAGAGTTACTAGCGGGAGGAGAGACCCAGTACTTC. The chain uses TRBV11-1 and TRBJ2-5, with 12 bases identical to TRBD2. With V trimmed by 1 base and J by 4 bases, 4 bases remained unmatched. From germline, CDR1 is SGHAT and CDR2 FQDESV (reference sequence). The CDR3 loop spans 16 amino acids.

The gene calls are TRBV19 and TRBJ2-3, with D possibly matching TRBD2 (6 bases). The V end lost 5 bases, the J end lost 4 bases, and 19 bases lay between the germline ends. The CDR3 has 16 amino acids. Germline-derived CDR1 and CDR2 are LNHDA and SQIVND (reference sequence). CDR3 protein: CASSSTSYSSSDTQYF. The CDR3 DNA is TGTGCCAGTAGTTCCACTAGCTACTCATCTTCAGATACGCAGTATTTT.

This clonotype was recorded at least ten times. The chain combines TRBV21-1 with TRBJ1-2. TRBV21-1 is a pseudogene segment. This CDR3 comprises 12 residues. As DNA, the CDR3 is TGTGCCAGCAGCAAACGGCCCGATGGCTACACCTTC. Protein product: CASSKRPDGYTF.